Shown below are 26 T cell receptor beta chains from a single sample sequenced in a study of radiotherapy plus CTLA-4 blockade in lung cancer. Sequencing used immunoSEQ multiplex PCR; TCRdb keeps in-frame clones, though not all of them. The table has tens of thousands of clones, approximately 86% seen once. The source material was peripheral blood, sampled from a patient treated with radiotherapy plus ipilimumab. These receptors came from a human donor with non-small cell lung cancer who had a partial response to radiotherapy plus ipilimumab.

V and J are TRBV2 and TRBJ1-5; D perhaps matches TRBD1 (6 bases). Germline V CDR1 and CDR2: SNHLY, FYNNEI. This CDR3 has 13 residues. V lost 7 bases and J lost 6, with 13 bases in between. CDR3 sequence (DNA): TGTGCCAGCACCAGGGACAAAGGTCAGCCCCAGCATTTT. Translated, it gives CASTRDKGQPQHF. The whole variable domain, filled in from reference TRBV2 and TRBJ1-5, reads EPEVTQTPSHQVTQMGQEVILRCVPISNHLYFYWYRQILGQKVEFLVSFYNNEISEKSEIFDDQFSVERPDGSNFTLKIRSTKLEDSAMYFCASTRDKGQPQHFGDGTRLSIL.

This rearrangement joins TRBV28 to TRBJ2-2, with 8 bases identical to TRBD1. This CDR3 has 14 amino acids. J lost 5 bases, V lost 10 bases, and 9 bases had no gene match. Per germline, CDR1 MDHEN and CDR2 SYDVKM. The CDR3 nucleotides are TGTGCCACCGACGGGACAGGAGTTACCGGGGAGCTGTTTTTT. Protein sequence: CATDGTGVTGELFF.

The sample holds one count of this clone. The chain has TRBV10-1 and TRBJ1-1; maybe TRBD1 (5 bases). This CDR3 comprises 16 residues. Germline V CDR1 and CDR2: WNHNN, SYGVQD (reference sequence). The V and J ends lost 2 bases and 0 bases respectively, with 13 bases between them. CDR3 in amino acids: CASSETVGGVNTEAFF. The CDR3 nucleotides read TGCGCCAGCAGTGAGACAGTCGGGGGGGTGAACACTGAAGCTTTCTTT.

This clone was found once. The chain joins TRBV30 to TRBJ1-3; TRBD1 is a possible D gene (5 bases). The CDR3 sequence is 16 residues long. V was trimmed by 5 bases and J by 0 bases, leaving 17 bases between them. Per the germline V gene, CDR1 is GTSNPN and CDR2 is SVGIG (reference sequence). The CDR3 sequence: CAWGDGGLSSGNTIYF. In nucleotides, the CDR3 is TGTGCCTGGGGTGACGGGGGATTAAGCTCTGGAAACACCATATATTTT.

This clone was seen a few times. The chain uses TRBV7-3 and TRBJ1-1; 8 bases are a match to TRBD1. CDR3 length: 16 residues. J was trimmed by 1 base and V by 3 bases; bases with no gene match: 7. Germline-derived CDR1 and CDR2 are SGHTA and FQGTGA. CDR3 nucleotides: TGTGCCAGCAGCTTGACAGGGGCCCCACCGAACACTGAAGCTTTCTTT. This sequence encodes CASSLTGAPPNTEAFF.

This clone occurred a few times. The V and J genes are TRBV29-1 and TRBJ2-2; the D gene is possibly TRBD1 (5 bases). There are 13 residues in the CDR3. V was clipped by 4 bases and J by 7 bases, with 13 bases between them. The V gene's germline CDR1 is SQVTM and CDR2 ANQGSEA. DNA for the CDR3: TGCAGCGTTGGAACAGGCCCTAACGGGGAGCTGTTTTTT. It specifies CSVGTGPNGELFF.

A remark on this clone: Other DNA variants within this sample encode the same CDR3. The J gene is TRBJ2-4, the V gene TRBV9; tentatively, D is TRBD2 (6 bases). CDR3 length: 15 residues. Trimming took off 0 bases at V and 0 bases at J, with 7 bases between the two ends. CDR1 and CDR2 (germline): SGDLS, YYNGEE. CDR3 sequence: CASSVGGVAKNIQYF. CDR3 sequence (DNA): TGTGCCAGCAGCGTAGGCGGGGTAGCCAAAAACATTCAGTACTTC. The full variable domain, rest sourced from reference TRBV9 and TRBJ2-4, is DSGVTQTPKHLITATGQRVTLRCSPRSGDLSVYWYQQSLDQGLQFLIQYYNGEERAKGNILERFSAQQFPDLHSELNLSSLELGDSALYFCASSVGGVAKNIQYFGAGTRLSVL.

V and J are TRBV2 and TRBJ2-2, with 11 bases aligning to TRBD1. The germline V gene encodes CDR1 SNHLY and CDR2 FYNNEI. V was clipped by 6 bases and J by 7 bases; unmatched bases: 7. CDR3 size: 15 residues. Here the CDR3 reads CASSVRGQGDGELFF. CDR3 nucleotides: TGTGCCAGCAGCGTACGGGGACAGGGGGACGGGGAGCTGTTTTTT. The full variable domain, rest sourced from reference TRBV2 and TRBJ2-2, is EPEVTQTPSHQVTQMGQEVILRCVPISNHLYFYWYRQILGQKVEFLVSFYNNEISEKSEIFDDQFSVERPDGSNFTLKIRSTKLEDSAMYFCASSVRGQGDGELFFGEGSRLTVL.

The rearrangement joins TRBV28 to TRBJ2-5; D is possibly TRBD1 (6 bases). This CDR3 contains 13 residues. V was pared by 1 base and J by 5 bases, with 8 bases between. Germline V lookup: CDR1 MDHEN, CDR2 SYDVKM. The DNA of the CDR3 is TGTGCCAGCAGTTTATCAGGGGCGGAGACCCAGTACTTC. This codes for CASSLSGAETQYF.

The chain employs TRBV28 and TRBJ2-1, with D possibly being TRBD2 (5 bases). Trimming removed 6 bases at V and 10 bases at J, with 19 bases between. CDR3 size: 14 residues. Germline-derived CDR1 and CDR2 are MDHEN and SYDVKM. Written as DNA, the CDR3 is TGTGCCAGCAGCCCCCGGGGTGGCAGTCGGGAGCAGTTCTTC. Its protein is CASSPRGGSREQFF.

The CDR3 coding sequence is TGTGCTAGTGGATATGGACAGGGAGAGACCCAGTACTTC. This encodes CASGYGQGETQYF. The V call is TRBV12-5, the J call TRBJ2-5; 8 bases agree with TRBD1. Looked up from germline, CDR1 is LGHNT and CDR2 is FRNRAP. There are 13 residues in the CDR3. V dropped 6 bases and J dropped 4; count of bases not matched to a gene: 4.

The chain employs TRBV9 and TRBJ2-3; 9 bases are a match to TRBD1. Losses at the gene ends were 4 bases for V and 6 bases for J; bases not matched to a gene: 9. The germline gives CDR1 SGDLS, CDR2 YYNGEE. The CDR3 loop spans 15 amino acids. DNA for the CDR3: TGTGCCAGCAGCCCCGGTACAGGGGGCTTTGATACGCAGTATTTT. It is translated as CASSPGTGGFDTQYF.

This clone appeared once. This rearrangement joins TRBV4-1 to TRBJ2-5; TRBD2 aligns across 7 bases. The junction had 9 bases not matched to a gene; V was cut back by 4 bases and J by 4 bases. Germline V lookup: CDR1 MGHRA, CDR2 YSYEKL. CDR3 length: 15 residues. CDR3 sequence: CASSRVSGLVETQYF. CDR3 DNA sequence: TGCGCCAGCAGCCGCGTTAGCGGGCTAGTAGAGACCCAGTACTTC.

The gene calls are TRBV30 and TRBJ2-6, with D uncertain. The CDR3 consists of 13 residues. Germline-derived CDR1 and CDR2 are GTSNPN and SVGIG (reference sequence). V lost 5 bases and J 0 bases, leaving 5 bases between the germline ends. The CDR3 nucleotides are TGTGCCTGGTGGCTCTCTGGGGCCAACGTCCTGACTTTC. Translated, it gives CAWWLSGANVLTF.

This clone showed up just once. CDR3 sequence reads: CASSEFSGSIYEQYF. The DNA for the CDR3 is TGTGCCAGCAGTGAATTTTCAGGTTCAATCTACGAGCAGTACTTC. This rearrangement joins TRBV6-1 to TRBJ2-7; D unclear. CDR1 and CDR2 from the germline V gene are MNHNS and SASEGT. The germline V and J ends were trimmed by 2 bases and 3 bases, with 14 bases remaining between them. The CDR3 runs to 15 residues.

The chain recombines TRBV7-8 with TRBJ1-2; D is perhaps TRBD1 (6 bases). This CDR3 has 14 amino acids. The germline CDR1 and CDR2 sequences are SGHVS and FQNEAQ. The ends were cut back, 1 base at V and 4 bases at J, with 10 bases in the middle. The CDR3: CASSLGQDVYGYTF. The CDR3 nucleotides read TGTGCCAGCAGCTTAGGACAGGATGTCTATGGCTACACCTTC.

This sequence joins TRBV5-1 and TRBJ2-1; D not certain. V was pared by 2 bases and J by 0 bases, with 12 bases between. The CDR3 extends over 16 amino acids. Germline loops: CDR1 SGHRS, CDR2 YFSETQ. CDR3 region: CASSLEATSSYNEQFF. Here the CDR3 DNA reads TGCGCCAGCAGCTTAGAGGCGACCAGCTCCTACAATGAGCAGTTCTTC.

This clone was picked up a small number of times. This chain joins TRBV7-3 and TRBJ1-5; D gene uncertain. Trimming pared 1 base from V and 4 bases from J, leaving 5 bases between. The CDR3 is 13 residues long. In germline, CDR1 is SGHTA, CDR2 FQGTGA. The CDR3 region has the DNA TGTGCCAGCAGCTTAAGGGAGAATCAGCCCCAGCATTTT. It encodes CASSLRENQPQHF. Looking up the rest from reference TRBV7-3 and TRBJ1-5 gives the full variable domain: GAGVSQTPSNKVTEKGKYVELRCDPISGHTALYWYRQSLGQGPEFLIYFQGTGAADDSGLPNDRFFAVRPEGSVSTLKIQRTERGDSAVYLCASSLRENQPQHFGDGTRLSIL.

The chain carries TRBV9 and TRBJ2-3; 13 bases agree with TRBD2. Germline V CDR1 and CDR2: SGDLS, YYNGEE. The CDR3 spans 17 residues. The J segment lost 3 bases and the V segment lost 4 bases, leaving 8 bases of the junction unmatched. The DNA of the CDR3 is TGTGCCAGCAGCCCTAGGGTGGGACTAGCGGGAACAGATACGCAGTATTTT. Translated: CASSPRVGLAGTDTQYF.

The chain has TRBV9 and TRBJ2-3, with 7 bases identical to TRBD2. From germline, CDR1 is SGDLS and CDR2 YYNGEE. The V gene end was trimmed by 0 bases and the J gene end by 0 bases; junction bases not matched to a gene: 4. The CDR3 has 16 amino acids. The CDR3 DNA reads as TGTGCCAGCAGCGTAGGGCTAGCGGCTAGCACAGATACGCAGTATTTT. It encodes CASSVGLAASTDTQYF.

This clone was seen more than once but under ten times. The rearrangement links TRBV28 to TRBJ2-7; TRBD2 matches at 9 bases. Losses at the gene ends were 6 bases for V and 4 bases for J; bases not matched to a gene: 22. Germline assignment: CDR1 MDHEN and CDR2 SYDVKM. This CDR3 comprises 19 residues. The CDR3 loop reads CASSSATGRGGRGTYEQYV. The CDR3, as DNA: TGTGCCAGCAGCTCAGCGACAGGGCGGGGCGGGAGGGGAACATACGAGCAGTACGTC.

The chain employs TRBV18 and TRBJ2-2; 8 nucleotides agree with TRBD1. Germline V gives CDR1 KGHSH, CDR2 LQKENI. J lost 3 bases, V lost 6 bases, and 3 bases had no gene match. This CDR3 spans 14 amino acids. The CDR3 loop is CASSRGQHTGELFF. The CDR3 nucleotides read TGTGCCAGCTCCAGGGGGCAGCACACCGGGGAGCTGTTTTTT.

The chain has TRBV6-1 and TRBJ1-1; possibly TRBD1 for D (6 bases). Trimming cost V 6 bases and J 1 base, with 9 bases left between them. The CDR3 is 13 amino acids. Per germline, CDR1 MNHNS and CDR2 SASEGT. The CDR3 region has the DNA TGTGCCAGCAGGGGGGCGGGGAACACTGAAGCTTTCTTT. Protein sequence: CASRGAGNTEAFF.

The chain combines TRBV4-3 with TRBJ1-1; D call uncertain. V gave up 4 bases and J gave up 1 base, with 10 bases separating them. The CDR3 runs 14 residues. Germline V gene data show CDR1 as LGHNA and CDR2 as YSLEER. CDR3 residues: CASSRGAQNTEAFF. For the CDR3, the DNA is TGCGCCAGCAGCCGTGGAGCCCAGAACACTGAAGCTTTCTTT.

This clone was seen a few times. V gene TRBV5-8 combines with J gene TRBJ1-4; D is unclear. V was trimmed by 6 bases and J by 8 bases, leaving 17 bases between them. This CDR3 comprises 14 residues. The germline V gene encodes CDR1 SGHTS and CDR2 YDEGEE. The CDR3 here is CASILGIGREKLFF. In nucleotides, the CDR3 is TGTGCCAGCATCTTAGGGATCGGGAGAGAAAAACTGTTTTTT.

This clone has a single count. The chain uses TRBV5-6 and TRBJ1-1; 10 bases match TRBD1. Losses at the gene ends were 4 bases for V and 3 bases for J; bases not matched to a gene: 3. The CDR3 extends over 14 amino acids. Germline-derived CDR1 and CDR2 are SGHDT and YYEEEE. The CDR3 loop is CASSGGTGDTEAFF. The DNA for the CDR3 is TGTGCCAGCAGCGGGGGGACAGGGGACACTGAAGCTTTCTTT.